The rows below give T cell receptor beta chains drawn from one sample of a study of T cells after somatic rescue of genetic block. Produced via immunoSEQ multiplex PCR; TCRdb's table is partial and in-frame only. The sample has approximately 65,000 clones; around 93% are singletons. The sequenced sample was peripheral blood mononuclear cells (PBMCs). Every receptor here comes from a man between 40 and 49 years old. Each CDR3 is given with its conserved first and last residue. A D gene is named only where the DNA matches it firmly. Clone size is given for some rows only: seen once, a few or many times, or a class if the clone is expanded.

D	size	V	J	CDR3	DNA
NA	NA	TRBV6-1	TRBJ1-5	CASNLGYLNQPQHF	TGTGCCAGCAACCTCGGATACTTAAATCAGCCCCAGCATTTT
NA	NA	TRBV28	TRBJ1-2	CASSQEGGAVDDYGYTF	TGTGCCAGCAGTCAGGAAGGGGGGGCGGTTGACGACTATGGCTACACCTTC
TRBD1	NA	TRBV28	TRBJ2-1	CASRQDREGEQFF	TGTGCCAGCAGACAGGACAGGGAAGGTGAGCAGTTCTTC
NA	NA	TRBV18	TRBJ1-1	CASSTTAAGTEAFF	TGTGCCAGCTCAACGACAGCCGCTGGAACTGAAGCTTTCTTT
NA	NA	TRBV14	TRBJ2-5	CASSHPAGETQYF	TGTGCCAGCAGCCATCCCGCGGGAGAGACCCAGTACTTC
TRBD2	NA	TRBV6-5	TRBJ2-2	CVTAKRGRGGELFF	TGTGTCACGGCTAAGCGGGGGCGGGGCGGGGAGCTGTTTTTT
TRBD1	once	TRBV5-6	TRBJ1-3	CASSWPGGAGNTIYF	TGTGCCAGCAGCTGGCCAGGGGGAGCTGGAAACACCATATATTTT
TRBD2	NA	TRBV29-1	TRBJ2-5	CSAGTSGETQYF	TGCAGCGCCGGGACTAGCGGAGAGACCCAGTACTTC
NA	NA	TRBV11-3	TRBJ2-1	CASSPHRGYNEQFF	TGTGCCAGCAGCCCGCACCGGGGCTACAATGAGCAGTTCTTC
NA	NA	TRBV5-6	TRBJ1-5	CASSPQRWPQNQPQHF	TGTGCCAGCAGCCCGCAACGATGGCCCCAGAATCAGCCCCAGCATTTT
NA	NA	TRBV5-4	TRBJ2-7	CASSLPGRYEQYF	TGTGCCAGCAGCTTGCCAGGGCGCTACGAGCAGTACTTC
TRBD2	NA	TRBV7-9	TRBJ2-1	CASSPGWREPTYNEQFF	TGTGCCAGCAGTCCCGGATGGCGGGAGCCGACCTACAATGAGCAGTTCTTC
NA	NA	TRBV7-9	TRBJ1-2	CASSLGYSPSPRSYTF	TGTGCCAGCAGCTTAGGTTACTCTCCCAGCCCCCGGAGCTACACCTTC
NA	NA	TRBV5-1	TRBJ2-5	CASSLGPTYQETQYF	TGCGCCAGCAGCTTGGGGCCAACCTACCAAGAGACCCAGTACTTC
TRBD2	NA	TRBV9	TRBJ2-3	CASSDSGGAVDTQYF	TGTGCCAGCAGCGACAGCGGGGGGGCCGTAGATACGCAGTATTTT
TRBD1	NA	TRBV4-3	TRBJ2-7	CASSASGTATYEQYF	TGCGCCAGCAGCGCCTCCGGGACAGCAACCTACGAGCAGTACTTC
NA	NA	TRBV5-4	TRBJ1-2	CASSSPVGRTTYGYTF	TGTGCCAGCAGCTCCCCGGTTGGGCGGACAACCTATGGCTACACCTTC
NA	once	TRBV28	TRBJ2-7	CASSLSGAGEQYF	TGTGCCAGCAGTTTATCCGGGGCGGGCGAGCAGTACTTC
NA	NA	TRBV7-9	TRBJ2-7	CASSLAASPFYYEQYF	TGTGCCAGCAGCTTAGCGGCGTCCCCATTCTACTACGAGCAGTACTTC
NA	NA	TRBV5-1	TRBJ2-7	CASSYGGSGPYEQYF	TGCGCCAGCAGCTACGGGGGAAGCGGACCCTACGAGCAGTACTTC
NA	NA	TRBV11-3	TRBJ2-3	CASSLGGDSPAHTQYF	TGTGCCAGCAGCTTAGGGGGGGACAGCCCAGCACATACGCAGTATTTT
NA	NA	TRBV2	TRBJ2-7	CASSENRGTYEQYF	TGTGCCAGCAGTGAAAATCGCGGGACCTACGAGCAGTACTTC
TRBD1	NA	TRBV7-3	TRBJ1-1	CASSVSDRRDRAFF	TGTGCCAGCAGCGTGTCGGACAGGAGGGATCGGGCTTTCTTT
TRBD2	once	TRBV5-5	TRBJ2-7	CASSLERGSSYEQYF	TGTGCCAGCAGCTTGGAACGCGGGAGCTCCTACGAGCAGTACTTC
NA	NA	TRBV27	TRBJ2-1	CASSFRSPGYNEQFF	TGTGCCAGCAGTTTTCGGTCCCCCGGGTACAATGAGCAGTTCTTC
TRBD2	NA	TRBV7-9	TRBJ2-1	CASSPGGLAGGPGNNEQFF	TGTGCCAGCAGCCCCGGGGGGCTAGCGGGAGGGCCAGGGAACAATGAGCAGTTCTTC